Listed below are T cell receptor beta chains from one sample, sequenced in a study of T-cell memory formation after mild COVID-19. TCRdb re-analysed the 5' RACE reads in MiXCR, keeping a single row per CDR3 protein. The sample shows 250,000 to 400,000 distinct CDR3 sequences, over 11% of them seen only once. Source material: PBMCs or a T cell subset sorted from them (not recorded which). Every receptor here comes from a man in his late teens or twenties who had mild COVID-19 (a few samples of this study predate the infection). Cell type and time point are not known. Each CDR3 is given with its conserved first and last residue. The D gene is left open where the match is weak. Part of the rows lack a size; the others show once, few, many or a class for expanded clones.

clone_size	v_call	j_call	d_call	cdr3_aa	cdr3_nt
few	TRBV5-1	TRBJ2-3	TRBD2	CASSLEGGGAEDTQYF	TGCGCCAGCAGCTTGGAGGGCGGGGGGGCCGAAGATACGCAGTATTTT
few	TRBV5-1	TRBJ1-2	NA	CASSFRGNYGYTF	TGCGCCAGCAGCTTTCGGGGTAACTATGGCTACACCTTC
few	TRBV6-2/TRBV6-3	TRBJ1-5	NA	CASSYMGGREQPQHF	TGTGCCAGCAGTTACATGGGGGGTCGTGAACAGCCCCAGCATTTT
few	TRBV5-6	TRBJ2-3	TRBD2	CATKKLAGDATDTQYF	TGTGCCACAAAAAAACTAGCGGGAGATGCAACAGATACGCAGTATTTT
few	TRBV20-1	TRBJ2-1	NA	CSAVPGPSWDEQFF	TGCAGTGCTGTGCCGGGACCCTCTTGGGATGAGCAGTTCTTC
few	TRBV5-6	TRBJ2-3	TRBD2	CASSLFLAGTDTQYF	TGTGCCAGCAGCTTGTTTCTAGCGGGCACAGATACGCAGTATTTT
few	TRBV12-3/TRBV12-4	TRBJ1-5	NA	CASSDRDPNQPQHF	TGTGCCAGCAGTGACCGGGACCCCAATCAGCCCCAGCATTTT
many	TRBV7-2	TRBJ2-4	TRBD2	CASSPPGLENIQYF	TGTGCCAGCAGCCCACCAGGACTAGAAAACATTCAGTACTTC
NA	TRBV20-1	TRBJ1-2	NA	CSARDLKYMVGYTF	TGCAGTGCTAGAGATTTAAAGTACATGGTCGGCTACACCTTC
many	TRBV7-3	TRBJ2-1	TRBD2	CASSLLAGVPFDEQFF	TGTGCCAGCAGCTTACTAGCGGGGGTCCCCTTTGATGAGCAGTTCTTC
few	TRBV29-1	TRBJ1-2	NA	CSVGPVPNYTF	TGCAGCGTGGGCCCCGTCCCCAACTACACCTTC
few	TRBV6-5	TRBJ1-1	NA	CASSWGERGEAFF	TGTGCCAGCAGCTGGGGTGAACGGGGGGAAGCTTTCTTT
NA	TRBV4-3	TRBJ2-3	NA	CASSRQRLAGNTDTQYF	TGCGCCAGCAGCCGCCAGCGTTTGGCAGGGAACACAGATACGCAGTATTTT
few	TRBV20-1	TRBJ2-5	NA	CSARPDIQETQYF	TGCAGTGCTAGGCCGGACATCCAAGAGACCCAGTACTTC
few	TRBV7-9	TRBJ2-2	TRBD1	CASSPSLGTGGAAGELFF	TGTGCCAGCAGCCCGTCCCTTGGGACAGGGGGCGCGGCCGGGGAGCTGTTTTTT
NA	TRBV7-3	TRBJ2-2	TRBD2	CASSSAGAGELFF	TGTGCCAGCAGCTCTGCGGGGGCCGGGGAGCTGTTTTTT
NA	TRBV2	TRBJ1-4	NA	CASLGGETNEKLFF	TGTGCCAGCCTGGGAGGAGAAACTAATGAAAAACTGTTTTTT
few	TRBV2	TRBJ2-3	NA	CASSEARWGWYF	TGTGCCAGCAGTGAAGCGAGGTGGGGCTGGTATTTT
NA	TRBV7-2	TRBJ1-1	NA	CASSYGAGQGGTEAFF	TGTGCCAGCAGCTATGGGGCTGGCCAGGGAGGAACTGAAGCTTTCTTT
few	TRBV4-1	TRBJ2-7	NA	CASSQGPLTYEQYF	TGCGCCAGCAGCCAAGGCCCCCTAACCTACGAGCAGTACTTC
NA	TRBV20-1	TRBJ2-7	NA	CSAAPGTENYEQYF	TGCAGTGCGGCCCCGGGTACCGAAAACTACGAGCAGTACTTC
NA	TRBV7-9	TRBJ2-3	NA	CASSQTTGDTQYF	TGTGCCAGCAGCCAAACTACAGGGGATACGCAGTATTTT
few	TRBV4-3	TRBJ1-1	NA	CASSLLVRDTEAFF	TGCGCCAGCAGCCTTCTCGTTAGGGACACTGAAGCTTTCTTT
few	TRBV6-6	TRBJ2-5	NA	CASIGRWAGASGGETQYF	TGTGCCAGCATCGGTCGGTGGGCAGGGGCCTCCGGAGGAGAGACCCAGTACTTC
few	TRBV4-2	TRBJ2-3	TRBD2	CASSQAASGGRDTQYF	TGTGCCAGCAGCCAAGCGGCTAGCGGGGGGCGGGATACGCAGTATTTT
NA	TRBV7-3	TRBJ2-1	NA	CASSPQPEGGEQFF	TGTGCCAGCAGCCCGCAACCCGAGGGGGGTGAGCAGTTCTTC
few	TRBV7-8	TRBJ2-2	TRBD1	CASSPTGSNTGELFF	TGTGCCAGCAGCCCGACAGGGTCGAACACCGGGGAGCTGTTTTTT
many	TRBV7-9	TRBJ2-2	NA	CASSLVAWASEVTGELFF	TGTGCCAGCAGCTTAGTTGCCTGGGCTAGCGAAGTCACCGGGGAGCTGTTTTTT
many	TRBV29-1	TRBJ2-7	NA	CSVTAGSRYEQYF	TGCAGCGTTACGGCAGGGAGCCGCTACGAGCAGTACTTC
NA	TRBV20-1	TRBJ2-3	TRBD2	CSARESGGRTDTQYF	TGCAGTGCTAGAGAAAGCGGGGGGCGCACAGATACGCAGTATTTT
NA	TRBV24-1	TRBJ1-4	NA	CATSTPTANEKLFF	TGTGCCACCAGCACCCCGACGGCTAATGAAAAACTGTTTTTT
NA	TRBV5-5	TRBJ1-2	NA	CASSLSQPLGNYGYTF	TGTGCCAGCAGCTTGTCCCAGCCGCTGGGTAACTATGGCTACACCTTC
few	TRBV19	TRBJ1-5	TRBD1	CASSITSQGSRQPQHF	TGTGCCAGTAGTATCACATCACAGGGGAGCAGACAGCCCCAGCATTTT
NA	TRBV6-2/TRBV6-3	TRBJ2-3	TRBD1	CASSRQGAGTDTQYF	TGTGCCAGCAGTCGACAGGGGGCGGGGACAGATACGCAGTATTTT
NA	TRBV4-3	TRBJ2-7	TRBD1	CASSPRDRVHEQYF	TGCGCCAGCAGCCCCCGGGACAGGGTCCACGAGCAGTACTTC
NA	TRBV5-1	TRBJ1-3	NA	CASSLAINSGNTIYF	TGCGCCAGCAGCTTGGCCATCAACTCTGGAAACACCATATATTTT
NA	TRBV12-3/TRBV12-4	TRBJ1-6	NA	CASSLSRSLHF	TGTGCCAGCAGTTTAAGTAGGTCCCTCCACTTT
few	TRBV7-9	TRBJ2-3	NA	CASSLPVADTQYF	TGTGCCAGCAGCTTACCTGTTGCAGATACGCAGTATTTT
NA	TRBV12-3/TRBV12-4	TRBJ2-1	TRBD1	CASSSGTVAFF	TGTGCCAGCAGTTCAGGGACAGTGGCGTTCTTC
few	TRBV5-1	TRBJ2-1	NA	CASSFGARSYNEQFF	TGCGCCAGCAGCTTCGGAGCCCGCTCCTACAATGAGCAGTTCTTC
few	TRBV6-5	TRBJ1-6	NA	CASSYSGDLLGNSPLHF	TGTGCCAGCAGTTACTCAGGGGACCTATTGGGGAATTCACCCCTCCACTTT
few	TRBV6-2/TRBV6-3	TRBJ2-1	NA	CASSYTDRIKTYNEQFF	TGTGCCAGCAGTTACACTGACAGGATCAAAACCTACAATGAGCAGTTCTTC
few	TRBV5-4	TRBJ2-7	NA	CASSFEGVFSYEQYF	TGTGCCAGCAGCTTTGAGGGGGTATTTTCCTACGAGCAGTACTTC
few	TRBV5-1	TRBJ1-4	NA	CASSLAPGGEKLFF	TGCGCCAGCAGCTTGGCACCCGGGGGTGAAAAACTGTTTTTT
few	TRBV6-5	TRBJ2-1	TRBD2	CASSYAGDEQFF	TGTGCCAGCAGTTACGCGGGGGATGAGCAGTTCTTC
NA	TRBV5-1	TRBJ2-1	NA	CASSLEGHTNNEQFF	TGCGCCAGCAGCTTGGAGGGACACACAAACAATGAGCAGTTCTTC
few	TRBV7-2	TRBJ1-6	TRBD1	CASSLWAGTGENSPLHF	TGTGCCAGCAGCTTATGGGCAGGGACAGGGGAGAATTCACCCCTCCACTTT
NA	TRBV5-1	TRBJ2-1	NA	CASSLRAGNNEQFF	TGCGCCAGCAGCTTGAGGGCAGGGAACAATGAGCAGTTCTTC
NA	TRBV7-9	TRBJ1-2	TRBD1	CASSPESGRGPSYGYTF	TGTGCCAGCAGCCCCGAGTCGGGCAGGGGGCCCTCCTATGGCTACACCTTC
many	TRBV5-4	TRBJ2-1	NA	CASFFGPGENEQFF	TGTGCCAGCTTTTTCGGCCCAGGGGAGAATGAGCAGTTCTTC
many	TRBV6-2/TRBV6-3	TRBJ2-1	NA	CASSYGQSSYNEQFF	TGTGCCAGCAGTTACGGACAGAGCTCCTACAATGAGCAGTTCTTC